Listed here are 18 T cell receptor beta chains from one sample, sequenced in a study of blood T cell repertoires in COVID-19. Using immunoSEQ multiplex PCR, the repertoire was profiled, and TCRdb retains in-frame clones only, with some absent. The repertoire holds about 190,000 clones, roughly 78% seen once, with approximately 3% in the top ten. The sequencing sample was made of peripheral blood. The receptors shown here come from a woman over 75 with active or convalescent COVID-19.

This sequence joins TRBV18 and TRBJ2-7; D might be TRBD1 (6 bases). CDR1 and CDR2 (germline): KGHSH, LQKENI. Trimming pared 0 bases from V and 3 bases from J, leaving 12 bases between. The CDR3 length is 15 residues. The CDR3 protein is CASSPPAKGGYEQYF. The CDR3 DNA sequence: TGTGCCAGCTCACCACCGGCCAAAGGGGGCTACGAGCAGTACTTC.

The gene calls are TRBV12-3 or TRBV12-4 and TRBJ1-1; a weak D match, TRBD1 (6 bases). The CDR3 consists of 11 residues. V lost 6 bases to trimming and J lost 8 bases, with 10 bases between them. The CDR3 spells CASSKTGEAFF. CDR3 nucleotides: TGTGCCAGCAGCAAAACAGGGGAAGCTTTCTTT.

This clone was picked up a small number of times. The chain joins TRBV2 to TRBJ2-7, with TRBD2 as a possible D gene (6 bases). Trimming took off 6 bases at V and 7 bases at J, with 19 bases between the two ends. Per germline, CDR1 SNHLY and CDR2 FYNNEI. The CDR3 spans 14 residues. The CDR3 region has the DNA TGTGCCAGCAGGGGGACTTCCTATACGGGGGAGCAGTACTTC. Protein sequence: CASRGTSYTGEQYF.

The CDR3 DNA follows: TGCGCCAGCAGCTTGACGGCAACTAATGAAAAACTGTTTTTT. As protein: CASSLTATNEKLFF. The chain has TRBV5-1 and TRBJ1-4; D unclear. The CDR3 runs 14 residues. In germline, CDR1 is SGHRS, CDR2 YFSETQ. Trimming took 1 base from V and 0 from J, leaving 4 bases between them.

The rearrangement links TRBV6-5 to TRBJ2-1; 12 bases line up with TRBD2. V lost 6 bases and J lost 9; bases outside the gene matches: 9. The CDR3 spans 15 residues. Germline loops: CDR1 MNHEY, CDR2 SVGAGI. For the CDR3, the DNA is TGTGCCAGCAGGCACCGGACTAGCGGGGTCTTTGAGCAGTTCTTC. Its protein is CASRHRTSGVFEQFF.

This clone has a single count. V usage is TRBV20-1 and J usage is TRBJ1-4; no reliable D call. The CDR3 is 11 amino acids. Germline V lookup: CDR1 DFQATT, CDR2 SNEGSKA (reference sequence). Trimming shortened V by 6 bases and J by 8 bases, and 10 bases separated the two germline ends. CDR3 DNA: TGCAGTGCCATTGAGGCGGAAAAACTGTTTTTT. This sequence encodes CSAIEAEKLFF.

CDR3 loop: CASSSAGGSGEQFF. The CDR3 nucleotides are TGTGCCAGCAGCTCCGCGGGGGGTTCTGGGGAGCAGTTCTTC. The V and J genes are TRBV11-2 and TRBJ2-1; 8 bases match TRBD2. Trimming cost V 4 bases and J 10 bases; bases outside gene matches: 9. The germline gives CDR1 SGHAT, CDR2 FQNNGV. This CDR3 is built from 14 residues.

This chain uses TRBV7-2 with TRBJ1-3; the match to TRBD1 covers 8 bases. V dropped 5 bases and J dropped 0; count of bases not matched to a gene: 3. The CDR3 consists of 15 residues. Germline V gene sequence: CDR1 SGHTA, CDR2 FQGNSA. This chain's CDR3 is CASSPGGNSGNTIYF. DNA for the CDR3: TGTGCCAGCAGCCCAGGGGGCAACTCTGGAAACACCATATATTTT.

The CDR3 reads CASSRILGQGIYEQYF. The CDR3, as DNA: TGTGCCAGCAGCCGTATTTTAGGACAGGGGATTTACGAGCAGTACTTC. The chain is built from TRBV6-6 and TRBJ2-7; 9 bases agree with TRBD1. V shed 6 bases, J shed 4 bases, and the junction held 13 bases outside the gene matches. Per germline, CDR1 MNHNY and CDR2 SVGAGI (reference sequence). The CDR3 spans 16 residues.

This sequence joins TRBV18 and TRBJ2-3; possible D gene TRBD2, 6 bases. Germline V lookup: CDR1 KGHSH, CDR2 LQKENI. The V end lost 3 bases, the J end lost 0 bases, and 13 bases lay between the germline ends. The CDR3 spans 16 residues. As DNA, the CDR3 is TGTGCCAGCTCACCTACCCTCGGGGGAAGCACAGATACGCAGTATTTT. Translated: CASSPTLGGSTDTQYF.

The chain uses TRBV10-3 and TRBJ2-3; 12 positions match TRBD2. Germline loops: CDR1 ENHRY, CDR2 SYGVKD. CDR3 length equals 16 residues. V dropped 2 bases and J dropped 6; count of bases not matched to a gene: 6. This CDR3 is CAISEGLAGLSDTQYF. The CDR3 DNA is TGTGCCATCAGTGAGGGACTAGCGGGGCTATCGGATACGCAGTATTTT.

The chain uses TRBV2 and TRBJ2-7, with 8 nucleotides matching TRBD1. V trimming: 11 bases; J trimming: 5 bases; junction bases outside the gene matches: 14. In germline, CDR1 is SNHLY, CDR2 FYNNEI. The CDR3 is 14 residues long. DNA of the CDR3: TGTGCCGGTAGCACTTGGGACAGGTTAAACGAGCAGTACTTC. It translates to CAGSTWDRLNEQYF.

CDR3 residues: CASSLVGLGSYEQYF. The CDR3 DNA is TGTGCCAGCAGCTTAGTGGGACTGGGGAGCTACGAGCAGTACTTC. The gene calls are TRBV7-9 and TRBJ2-7; perhaps TRBD2 as D (6 bases). CDR1 and CDR2 from the germline V gene are SEHNR and FQNEAQ (reference sequence). Trimming removed 1 base at V and 3 bases at J, with 13 bases between. This CDR3 has 15 amino acids.

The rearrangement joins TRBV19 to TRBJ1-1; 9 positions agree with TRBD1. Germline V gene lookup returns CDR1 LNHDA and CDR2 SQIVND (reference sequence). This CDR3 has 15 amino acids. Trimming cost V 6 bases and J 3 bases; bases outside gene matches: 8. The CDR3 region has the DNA TGTGCCAGTAGAAACAGGGGGCGAGTCGACACTGAAGCTTTCTTT. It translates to CASRNRGRVDTEAFF.

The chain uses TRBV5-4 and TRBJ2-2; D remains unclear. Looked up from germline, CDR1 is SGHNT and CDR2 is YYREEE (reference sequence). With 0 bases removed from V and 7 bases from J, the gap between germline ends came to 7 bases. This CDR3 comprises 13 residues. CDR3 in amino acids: CASSLGLGGELFF. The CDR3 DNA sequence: TGTGCCAGCAGCTTGGGGCTTGGCGGGGAGCTGTTTTTT.

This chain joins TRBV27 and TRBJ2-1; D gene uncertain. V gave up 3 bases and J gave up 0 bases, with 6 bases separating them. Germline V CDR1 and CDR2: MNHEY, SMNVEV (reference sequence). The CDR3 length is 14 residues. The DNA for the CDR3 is TGTGCCAGCAGTTTCGGGTTCTCCTACAATGAGCAGTTCTTC. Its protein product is CASSFGFSYNEQFF.

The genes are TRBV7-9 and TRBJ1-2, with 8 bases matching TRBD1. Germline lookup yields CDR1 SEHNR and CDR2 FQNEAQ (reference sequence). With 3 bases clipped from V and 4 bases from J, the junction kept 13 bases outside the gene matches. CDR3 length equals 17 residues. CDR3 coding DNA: TGTGCCAGCAGCTTCCCCCCGGGGACAGGAGTTTTCTATGGCTACACCTTC. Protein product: CASSFPPGTGVFYGYTF.

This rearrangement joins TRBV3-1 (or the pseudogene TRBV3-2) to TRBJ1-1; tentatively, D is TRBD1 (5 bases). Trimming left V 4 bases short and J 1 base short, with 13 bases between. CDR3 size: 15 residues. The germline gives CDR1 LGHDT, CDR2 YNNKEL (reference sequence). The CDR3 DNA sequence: TGTGCCAGCAGCCCGACATCAGACAGGAACACTGAAGCTTTCTTT. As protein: CASSPTSDRNTEAFF.